This TCR beta chain came from a study of T cells in Graves' hyperthyroidism and ophthalmopathy. The CDR3 regions of TCR beta were amplified from RNA transcripts. The HTBI primer set was used in a first-round RT-PCR of the TCR CDR3. TCRdb re-called the multiplex PCR reads through MiXCR, storing one row per CDR3 protein. The sample shows hundreds of thousands of distinct CDR3 sequences, about 15% of them seen only once. Many counts were recorded for this clonotype. The CDR3 has 15 residues. Per germline, CDR1 SGHKS and CDR2 YYEKEE (reference sequence). V was pared by 0 bases and J by 7 bases, with 6 bases of the junction left unmatched.

The specimen sequenced was blood. V is TRBV5-5 and J is TRBJ2-1, with 8 bases aligning to TRBD2. The receptor comes from a woman in her twenties or thirties with Graves' hyperthyroidism that later progressed to Graves' ophthalmopathy. CDR3 sequence: CASSLGLAMENEQFF. CDR3 nucleotide sequence: TGTGCCAGCAGCTTGGGACTAGCGATGGAGAATGAGCAGTTCTTC.